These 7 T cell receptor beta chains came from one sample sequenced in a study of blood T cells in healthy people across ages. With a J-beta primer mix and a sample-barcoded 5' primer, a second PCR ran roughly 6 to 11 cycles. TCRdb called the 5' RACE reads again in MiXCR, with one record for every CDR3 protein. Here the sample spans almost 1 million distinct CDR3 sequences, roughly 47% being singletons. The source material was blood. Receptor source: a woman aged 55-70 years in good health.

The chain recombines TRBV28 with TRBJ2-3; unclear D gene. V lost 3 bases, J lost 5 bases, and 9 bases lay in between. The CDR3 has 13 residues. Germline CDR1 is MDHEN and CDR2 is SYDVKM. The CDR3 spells CASSFPLRDTQYF. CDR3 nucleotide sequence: TGTGCCAGCAGTTTTCCTCTCCGAGATACGCAGTATTTT.

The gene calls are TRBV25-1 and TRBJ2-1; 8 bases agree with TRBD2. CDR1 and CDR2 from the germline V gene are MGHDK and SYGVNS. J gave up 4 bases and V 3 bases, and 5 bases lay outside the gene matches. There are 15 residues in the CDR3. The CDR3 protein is CASSDILAGYNEQFF. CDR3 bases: TGTGCCAGCAGTGATATTCTAGCGGGTTACAATGAGCAGTTCTTC. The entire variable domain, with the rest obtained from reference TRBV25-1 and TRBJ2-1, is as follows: EADIYQTPRYLVIGTGKKITLECSQTMGHDKMYWYQQDPGMELHLIHYSYGVNSTEKGDLSSESTVSRIRTEHFPLTLESARPSHTSQYLCASSDILAGYNEQFFGPGTRLTVL.

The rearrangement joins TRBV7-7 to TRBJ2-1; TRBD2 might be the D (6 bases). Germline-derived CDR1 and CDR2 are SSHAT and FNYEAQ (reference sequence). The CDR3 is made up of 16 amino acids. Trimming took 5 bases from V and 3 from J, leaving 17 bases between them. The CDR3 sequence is CASSRSTSPGYNEQFF. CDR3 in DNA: TGTGCCAGCAGCCGTTCTACTAGCCCGGGCTACAATGAGCAGTTCTTC.

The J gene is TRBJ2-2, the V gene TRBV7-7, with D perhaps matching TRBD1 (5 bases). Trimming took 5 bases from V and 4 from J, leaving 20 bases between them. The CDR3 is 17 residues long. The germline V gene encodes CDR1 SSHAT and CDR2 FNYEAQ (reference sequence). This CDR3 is CASSAAQVLVGTGELFF. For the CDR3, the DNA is TGTGCCAGCAGCGCCGCACAGGTTCTCGTAGGCACCGGGGAGCTGTTTTTT.

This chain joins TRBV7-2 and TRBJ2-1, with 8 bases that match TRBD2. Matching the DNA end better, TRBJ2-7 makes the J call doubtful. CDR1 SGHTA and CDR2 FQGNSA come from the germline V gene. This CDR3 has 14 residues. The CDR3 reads CASSPTAGVNGQYF. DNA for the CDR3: TGTGCCAGCAGCCCCACAGCGGGAGTCAACGGGCAGTACTTC.

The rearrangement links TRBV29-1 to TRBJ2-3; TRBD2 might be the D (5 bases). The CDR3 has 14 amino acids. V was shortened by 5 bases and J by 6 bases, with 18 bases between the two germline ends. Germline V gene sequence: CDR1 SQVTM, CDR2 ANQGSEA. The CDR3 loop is CSVRRRDFQDTQYF. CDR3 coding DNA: TGCAGCGTTCGACGACGGGATTTTCAGGATACGCAGTATTTT.

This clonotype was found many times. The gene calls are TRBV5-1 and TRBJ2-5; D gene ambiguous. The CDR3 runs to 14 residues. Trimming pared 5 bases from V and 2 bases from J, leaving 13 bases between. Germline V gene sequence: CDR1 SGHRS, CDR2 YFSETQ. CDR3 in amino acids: CASRSAPVQETQYF. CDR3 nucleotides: TGCGCCAGCAGATCGGCGCCCGTGCAAGAGACCCAGTACTTC.